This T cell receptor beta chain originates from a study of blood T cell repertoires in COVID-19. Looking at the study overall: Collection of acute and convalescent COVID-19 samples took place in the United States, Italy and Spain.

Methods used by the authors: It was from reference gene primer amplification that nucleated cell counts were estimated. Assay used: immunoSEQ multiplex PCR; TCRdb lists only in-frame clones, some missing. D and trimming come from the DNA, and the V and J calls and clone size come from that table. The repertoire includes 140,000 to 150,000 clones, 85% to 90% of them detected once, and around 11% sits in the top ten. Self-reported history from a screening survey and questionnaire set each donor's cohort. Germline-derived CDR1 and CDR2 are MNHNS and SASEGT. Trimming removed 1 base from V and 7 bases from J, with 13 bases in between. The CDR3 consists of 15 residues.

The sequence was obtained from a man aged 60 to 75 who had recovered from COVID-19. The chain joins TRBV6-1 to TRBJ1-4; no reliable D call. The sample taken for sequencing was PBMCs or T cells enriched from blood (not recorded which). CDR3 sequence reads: CASSEVGVGSEKLFF. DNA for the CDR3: TGTGCCAGCAGTGAAGTCGGGGTCGGTAGTGAAAAACTGTTTTTT.